This T cell receptor beta chain was recorded in a study of CD8+ T cells in alopecia areata. The CDR3 has 15 residues. After removal of 1 base from V and 3 bases from J, the junction contained 3 bases not matched to a gene. Per germline, CDR1 NNHNN and CDR2 SYGAGS (reference sequence). This clone was picked up a small number of times. Its antigen is as yet unknown. Gene names are the mouse ones. The read halts 4 residues ahead of the CDR3 end, with the missing end drawn from the germline J gene. Other DNA sequences in the sample encode the same CDR3. A panel of CD4, CD8alpha, NKG2D, NKG2ACE and other markers served to sort pooled cutaneous lymph node cells. The study, taken as a whole, reports: Scalp samples also yield sequences of resident alphabeta T cells from normal skin.

Extracted RNA was reverse transcribed, and the resulting cDNA served as sequencing template. The protocol was immunoSEQ multiplex PCR, while the TCRdb copy is restricted to in-frame clones and leaves out a portion. The record shows 290,000 or so clones for this sample, with no singletons present. This receptor was identified in a C3H/HeJ mouse with alopecia areata. The mouse strain carries the MHC haplotype H2-k. The V call is TRBV13-2, the J call TRBJ2-2, with TRBD2 identical over 7 bases. Sample: CD4+ T cells sorted from a lymph node. The DNA read from the CDR3 is TGTGCCAGCGGTGATTCTGGGGGTTACACCGGG. This translates into CASGDSGGYTG. The entire CDR3 protein reads CASGDSGGYTGQLYF.